These 11 T cell receptor beta chains share one sample of origin, sequenced in a study of shared clonotypes between healthy human individuals. Here immunoSEQ multiplex PCR was the method, and the copy in TCRdb shows in-frame clones only, minus some. The sample includes some 2,400,000 clones, approximately 96% of them seen just once. Sequencing was done on a sample of naive CD4+ T cells sorted from blood. The subset was: CD45RA+ positively selected. The receptors derive from a man aged 18 to 30 in good health.

V is TRBV10-3 and J is TRBJ2-5; TRBD2 agrees at 10 bases. The length of the CDR3 is 14 residues. Germline-derived CDR1 and CDR2 are ENHRY and SYGVKD. Unmatched junction bases numbered 10, after V lost 6 bases and J lost 9 bases. CDR3: CAIRPAGGPVSQYF. In DNA form, the CDR3 reads TGTGCCATCAGACCAGCGGGAGGGCCTGTGTCCCAGTACTTC.

The chain combines TRBV18 with TRBJ2-7, with 10 bases identical to TRBD2. Trimming took 3 bases from V and 2 from J; bases not matched to a gene: 7. The CDR3 runs 16 residues. Germline V gene data show CDR1 as KGHSH and CDR2 as LQKENI. CDR3 in DNA: TGTGCCAGCTCACCTCCACTAGCGGGGAACACCTACGAGCAGTACTTC. This codes for CASSPPLAGNTYEQYF.

The genes are TRBV6-5 and TRBJ1-2, with D maybe TRBD1 (5 bases). The CDR3 has 14 amino acids. The germline V gene encodes CDR1 MNHEY and CDR2 SVGAGI. Trimming took off 6 bases at V and 4 bases at J, with 15 bases between the two ends. CDR3 sequence: CASRIPGTAYGYTF. The CDR3 coding sequence is TGTGCCAGCAGGATCCCCGGGACGGCCTATGGCTACACCTTC.

The V gene is TRBV2, the J gene TRBJ2-3; the match to TRBD1 covers 9 bases. With V trimmed by 3 bases and J by 6 bases, 7 bases remained unmatched. Germline-derived CDR1 and CDR2 are SNHLY and FYNNEI. CDR3 size: 15 residues. The chain's CDR3 is CASSEWDRVYDTQYF. CDR3 DNA: TGTGCCAGCAGTGAGTGGGACAGGGTATATGATACGCAGTATTTT.

The gene calls are TRBV7-9 and TRBJ1-2; D ambiguous. This CDR3 contains 14 residues. V was cut by 0 bases and J by 10 bases, with 15 bases left in between. Looked up from germline, CDR1 is SEHNR and CDR2 is FQNEAQ (reference sequence). The CDR3 protein is CASSLADVGRHYTF. The CDR3 nucleotides are TGTGCCAGCAGCTTAGCCGACGTGGGCCGCCACTACACCTTC.

This chain joins TRBV10-3 and TRBJ1-1; TRBD1 might be the D (5 bases). CDR3 length: 14 residues. The germline V gene has CDR1 ENHRY and CDR2 SYGVKD. Trimming pared 4 bases from V and 5 bases from J, leaving 14 bases between. The CDR3 reads CAISGAGLGTEAFF. Written as DNA, the CDR3 is TGTGCCATCAGTGGGGCAGGGTTGGGGACTGAAGCTTTCTTT.

The genes are TRBV30 and TRBJ2-2; possibly TRBD1 for D (6 bases). This CDR3 spans 14 amino acids. V was pared by 1 base and J by 3 bases, with 9 bases between. Germline CDR1 is GTSNPN and CDR2 is SVGIG (reference sequence). CDR3 nucleotides: TGTGCCTGGAGTGAGACAGGCTACACCGGGGAGCTGTTTTTT. Its translation is CAWSETGYTGELFF.

The chain has TRBV9 and TRBJ1-1, with D maybe TRBD1 (6 bases). V lost 0 bases to trimming and J lost 6 bases, with 12 bases between them. Germline loops: CDR1 SGDLS, CDR2 YYNGEE. There are 14 residues in the CDR3. CDR3 coding DNA: TGTGCCAGCAGCGTAGCAGGGGTAAAGGCTGAAGCTTTCTTT. This encodes CASSVAGVKAEAFF. Filled out from reference TRBV9 and TRBJ1-1, the complete variable domain reads DSGVTQTPKHLITATGQRVTLRCSPRSGDLSVYWYQQSLDQGLQFLIQYYNGEERAKGNILERFSAQQFPDLHSELNLSSLELGDSALYFCASSVAGVKAEAFFGQGTRLTVV.

The chain is built from TRBV28 and TRBJ1-6; TRBD1 might be the D (5 bases). Germline V gives CDR1 MDHEN, CDR2 SYDVKM. There are 14 residues in the CDR3. V lost 7 bases, J lost 1 base, and 8 bases lay in between. The CDR3 DNA sequence: TGTGCCAGCAACGGACAATCCTATAATTCACCCCTCCACTTT. This sequence encodes CASNGQSYNSPLHF.

This clone was observed once. The V gene is TRBV6-1, the J gene TRBJ2-7, with TRBD2 matching 8 bases. Germline lookup yields CDR1 MNHNS and CDR2 SASEGT. The junction had 13 bases not matched to a gene; V was cut back by 6 bases and J by 6 bases. The CDR3 totals 15 residues. The CDR3 loop is CASSAFDGTRAEQYF. The CDR3 nucleotides are TGTGCCAGCAGCGCCTTCGACGGGACTAGAGCCGAGCAGTACTTC.

This clone occurred once. The V call is TRBV10-1, the J call TRBJ2-7, with D hard to call. CDR1 is WNHNN, CDR2 SYGVQD, per germline (reference sequence). The CDR3 consists of 15 residues. The V end was cut by 6 bases, the J end by 2 bases, with 17 bases between. CDR3 DNA sequence: TGCGCCAGCAGCGACCCCGCGTCTGGCGCCTACGAGCAGTACTTC. Translated: CASSDPASGAYEQYF.